The sequence of this T cell receptor (beta chain) was determined in a study of T cell responses to AZD1222 COVID-19 vaccine. Measured with immunoSEQ multiplex PCR; TCRdb has only the in-frame clones, and not every one. The table includes fewer than 110,000 clones, approximately 90% detected once. The V gene's germline CDR1 is SGHAT and CDR2 FQDESV (reference sequence). Trimming removed 5 bases at V and 9 bases at J, with 20 bases between. The CDR3 is made up of 14 amino acids. The clonotype originates from an adult who received the AZD1222 COVID-19 vaccine. The sequenced sample was peripheral blood, obtained 28 days after the second AZD1222 dose. The chain uses TRBV11-1 and TRBJ2-7; D possibly corresponds to TRBD1 (5 bases). The CDR3 bases are TGTGCCAGCAGCAGCGAAACAAGGGGCTTTAGGCAGTACTTC. Amino acid sequence: CASSSETRGFRQYF.